The clone carrying this TCR beta chain was picked up many times. The data are from a study of CD4 and CD8 cells across lung adenocarcinoma regions. Germline lookup yields CDR1 DFQATT and CDR2 SNEGSKA (reference sequence). The CDR3 length is 14 residues. Trimming took off 4 bases at V and 5 bases at J, with 15 bases between the two ends. Via MiXCR, TCRdb re-called the PCR reads, giving one row per CDR3 protein. The sample lists several thousand distinct CDR3 sequences; roughly 50% were seen once. The patients had localized lung adenocarcinoma, a non-small cell subtype. The sequencing input was CD8+ T cells from the margin of a lung tumor. The receptor was derived from a female donor with lung adenocarcinoma. The CD4 and CD8 labels of this study may be unreliable. This chain links TRBV20-1 with TRBJ2-1; D might be TRBD2 (7 bases). The CDR3 DNA reads as TGCAGTGCTACTCCGGGGGGCCCAAACAATGAGCAGTTCTTC. Translated: CSATPGGPNNEQFF.